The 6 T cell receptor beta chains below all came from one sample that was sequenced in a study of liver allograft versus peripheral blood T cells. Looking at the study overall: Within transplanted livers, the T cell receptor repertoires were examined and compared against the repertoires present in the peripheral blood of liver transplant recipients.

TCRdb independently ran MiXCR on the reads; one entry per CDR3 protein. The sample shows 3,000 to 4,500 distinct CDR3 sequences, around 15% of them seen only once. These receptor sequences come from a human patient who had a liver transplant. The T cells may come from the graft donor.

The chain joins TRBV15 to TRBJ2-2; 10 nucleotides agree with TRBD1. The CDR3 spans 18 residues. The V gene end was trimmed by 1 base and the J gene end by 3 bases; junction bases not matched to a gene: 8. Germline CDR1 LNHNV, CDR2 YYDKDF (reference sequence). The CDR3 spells CATSRATGGFRDTGELFF. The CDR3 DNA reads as TGTGCCACCAGCAGAGCGACAGGGGGCTTTCGAGACACCGGGGAGCTGTTTTTT.

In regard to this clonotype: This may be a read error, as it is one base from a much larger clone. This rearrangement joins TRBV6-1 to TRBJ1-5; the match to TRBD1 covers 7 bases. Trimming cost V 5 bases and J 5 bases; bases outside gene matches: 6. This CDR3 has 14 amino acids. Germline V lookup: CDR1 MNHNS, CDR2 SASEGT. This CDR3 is CASSSDRDHQPQHF. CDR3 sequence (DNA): TGTGCCAGCAGTTCCGACAGGGATCATCAGCCCCAGCATTTT.

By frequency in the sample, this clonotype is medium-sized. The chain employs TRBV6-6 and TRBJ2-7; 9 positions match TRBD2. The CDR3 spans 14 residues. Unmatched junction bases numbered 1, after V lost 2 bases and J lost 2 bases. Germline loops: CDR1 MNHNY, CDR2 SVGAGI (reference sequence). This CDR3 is CASSYERGAYEQYF. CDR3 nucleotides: TGTGCCAGCAGTTACGAGCGGGGGGCCTACGAGCAGTACTTC.

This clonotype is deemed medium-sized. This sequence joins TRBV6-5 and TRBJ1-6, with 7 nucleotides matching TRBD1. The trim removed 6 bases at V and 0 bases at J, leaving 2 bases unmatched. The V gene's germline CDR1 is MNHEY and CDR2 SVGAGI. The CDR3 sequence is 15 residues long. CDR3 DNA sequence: TGTGCCAGCAGGACAGGGAGCTCCTATAATTCACCCCTCCACTTT. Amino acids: CASRTGSSYNSPLHF.

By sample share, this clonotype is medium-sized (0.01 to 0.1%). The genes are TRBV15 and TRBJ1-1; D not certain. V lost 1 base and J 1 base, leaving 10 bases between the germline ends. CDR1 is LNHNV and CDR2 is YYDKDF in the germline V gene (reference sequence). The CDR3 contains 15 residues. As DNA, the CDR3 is TGTGCCACCAGCAGAGCCGCAGCACAGAACACTGAAGCTTTCTTT. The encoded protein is CATSRAAAQNTEAFF.

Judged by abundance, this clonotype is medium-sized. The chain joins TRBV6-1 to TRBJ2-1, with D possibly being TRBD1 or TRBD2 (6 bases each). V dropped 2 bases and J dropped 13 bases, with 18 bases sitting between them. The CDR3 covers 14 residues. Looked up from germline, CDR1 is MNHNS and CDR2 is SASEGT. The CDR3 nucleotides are TGTGCCAGCAGTGAAAGGGGGGTCCTTTATCCTCAGTTCTTC. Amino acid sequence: CASSERGVLYPQFF.